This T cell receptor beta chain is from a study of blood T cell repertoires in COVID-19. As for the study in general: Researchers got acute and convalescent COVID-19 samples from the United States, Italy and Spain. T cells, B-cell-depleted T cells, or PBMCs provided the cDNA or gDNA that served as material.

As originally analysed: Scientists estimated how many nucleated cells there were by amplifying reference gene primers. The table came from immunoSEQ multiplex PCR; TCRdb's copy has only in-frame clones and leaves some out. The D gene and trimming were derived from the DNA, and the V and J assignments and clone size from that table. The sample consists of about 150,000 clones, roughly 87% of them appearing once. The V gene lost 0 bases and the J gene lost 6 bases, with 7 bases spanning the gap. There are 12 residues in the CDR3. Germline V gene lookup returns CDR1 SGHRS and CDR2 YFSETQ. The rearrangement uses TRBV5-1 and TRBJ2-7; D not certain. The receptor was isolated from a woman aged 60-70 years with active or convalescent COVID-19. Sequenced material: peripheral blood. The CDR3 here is CASSLESPEQYF. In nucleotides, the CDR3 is TGCGCCAGCAGCTTGGAGAGTCCCGAGCAGTACTTC.